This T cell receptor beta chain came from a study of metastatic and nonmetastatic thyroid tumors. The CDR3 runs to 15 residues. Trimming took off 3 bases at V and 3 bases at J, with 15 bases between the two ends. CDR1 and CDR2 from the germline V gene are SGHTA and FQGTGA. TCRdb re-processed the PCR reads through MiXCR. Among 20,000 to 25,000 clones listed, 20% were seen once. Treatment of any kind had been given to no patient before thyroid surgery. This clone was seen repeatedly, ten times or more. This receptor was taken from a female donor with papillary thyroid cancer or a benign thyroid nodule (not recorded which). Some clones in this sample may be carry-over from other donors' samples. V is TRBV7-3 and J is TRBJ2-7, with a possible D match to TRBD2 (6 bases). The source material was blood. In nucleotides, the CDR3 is TGTGCCAGCAGCTTCGCAGGTCCCGGGGGCTACGAGCAGTACTTC. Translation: CASSFAGPGGYEQYF.